These 26 T cell receptor beta chains share one sample of origin, sequenced in a study of Ad26.COV2.S vaccination and SARS-CoV-2 variants. TCRdb keeps only in-frame clones here, not all; method: immunoSEQ multiplex PCR. The sample has some 320,000 clones, more than 70% seen once. Treatment of the sample: roughly 19 received Ad26.COV2.S at low or high dose, single or two shots; a few received placebo; per-sample allocation not given. Day 63 after the first injection of vaccine or placebo was the sampling time. The source was peripheral blood, collected in a trial of Ad26.COV2.S vaccine versus placebo. The receptors were sampled from a person between 18 and 60 years old who received the Ad26.COV2.S COVID-19 vaccine or a placebo.

The chain is built from TRBV9 and TRBJ2-1; perhaps TRBD1 as D (6 bases). Germline CDR1 SGDLS, CDR2 YYNGEE. Trimming shortened V by 2 bases and J by 8 bases, and 20 bases separated the two germline ends. The CDR3 extends over 16 amino acids. DNA of the CDR3: TGTGCCAGCAGCGTTCCTCAGGGGCAGCCAGGCTATGAGCAGTTCTTC. This encodes CASSVPQGQPGYEQFF.

The chain links TRBV5-1 to TRBJ2-3; TRBD1 is a possible D gene (5 bases). Trimming pared 8 bases from V and 3 bases from J, leaving 10 bases between. CDR3 size: 12 residues. The germline V gene encodes CDR1 SGHRS and CDR2 YFSETQ. CDR3 nucleotides: TGCGCCAGTGGAACAGGTACAGATACGCAGTATTTT. Protein product: CASGTGTDTQYF.

The chain recombines TRBV4-2 with TRBJ2-7; D gene uncertain. Germline CDR1 LGHNA, CDR2 YNFKEQ. The CDR3 sequence is 13 residues long. V gave up 0 bases and J gave up 4 bases, with 7 bases separating them. For the CDR3, the DNA is TGTGCCAGCAGCCAAGAGAAACCTTACGAGCAGTACTTC. It yields the protein CASSQEKPYEQYF.

J is TRBJ1-2 and V is TRBV14; 7 bases are a match to TRBD1. Looked up from germline, CDR1 is SGHDN and CDR2 is FVKESK. The CDR3 consists of 16 residues. The J segment lost 8 bases and the V segment lost 0 bases, leaving 12 bases of the junction unmatched. CDR3 nucleotides: TGTGCCAGCAGCCAAGAGGGACAGTCCACAATGACCGGCTACACCTTC. As protein: CASSQEGQSTMTGYTF.

This chain links TRBV21-1 with TRBJ1-3. TRBV21-1 is reported as a pseudogene. This CDR3 is built from 15 residues. CDR3 DNA sequence: TGTGCCAGCAGACCTGAAAGCCACTCTGGAAACACCATATATTTT. It codes for CASRPESHSGNTIYF.

This clone was detected only once. V usage is TRBV30 and J usage is TRBJ2-7; TRBD1 agrees at 10 bases. The germline gives CDR1 GTSNPN, CDR2 SVGIG (reference sequence). The CDR3 length is 15 residues. Trimming cost V 0 bases and J 5 bases; bases outside gene matches: 7. The CDR3 DNA sequence: TGTGCCTGGAGTGTTGGTGGGACAGGGGACCACGAGCAGTACTTC. It codes for CAWSVGGTGDHEQYF.

Written as DNA, the CDR3 is TGTGCCAGCAGCTTAGCAGCGGGGAGCTTCAATGAGCAGTTCTTC. Protein sequence: CASSLAAGSFNEQFF. V usage is TRBV7-2 and J usage is TRBJ2-1, with 7 bases fitting TRBD2. Germline V CDR1 and CDR2: SGHTA, FQGNSA. J gave up 6 bases and V 0 bases, and 5 bases lay outside the gene matches. This CDR3 is 15 amino acids long.

Of note for this clone: Other nucleotide sequences in the sample specify the same CDR3. The genes are TRBV4-1 and TRBJ1-6; no clear D gene. Trimming pared 5 bases from V and 0 bases from J, leaving 8 bases between. Germline loops: CDR1 MGHRA, CDR2 YSYEKL. CDR3 length: 15 amino acids. The CDR3 bases are TGCGCCAGCAGCTCGGAGGGCTCCTATAATTCACCCCTCCACTTT. It encodes CASSSEGSYNSPLHF.

The genes are TRBV9 and TRBJ2-2; 7 positions agree with TRBD2. This CDR3 is built from 16 residues. The germline V gene has CDR1 SGDLS and CDR2 YYNGEE. The V gene end was trimmed by 2 bases and the J gene end by 3 bases; junction bases not matched to a gene: 7. CDR3 DNA sequence: TGTGCCAGCAGCGTGACACCGGGACTATACACCGGGGAGCTGTTTTTT. It translates to CASSVTPGLYTGELFF.

V usage is TRBV18 and J usage is TRBJ2-2; D gene uncertain. V gave up 3 bases and J gave up 1 base, with 9 bases separating them. The germline CDR1 and CDR2 sequences are KGHSH and LQKENI. The CDR3 loop spans 15 amino acids. CDR3 sequence reads: CASSPTNGNTGELFF. In nucleotides, the CDR3 is TGTGCCAGCTCACCCACGAACGGGAACACCGGGGAGCTGTTTTTT.

The chain uses TRBV3-1 (or the pseudogene TRBV3-2) and TRBJ2-5; TRBD2 matches at 12 bases. With V trimmed by 4 bases and J by 2 bases, 5 bases remained unmatched. The germline V gene encodes CDR1 LGHDT and CDR2 YNNKEL (reference sequence). The CDR3 extends over 16 amino acids. The CDR3 DNA reads TGTGCCAGCAGCCGTCGGACTAGCGGGGCGCAAGAGACCCAGTACTTC. This sequence encodes CASSRRTSGAQETQYF.

This sequence joins TRBV9 and TRBJ1-5, with a weak D call TRBD1 (5 bases). CDR3 size: 15 residues. V dropped 4 bases and J dropped 0 bases, with 11 bases sitting between them. In germline, CDR1 is SGDLS, CDR2 YYNGEE. The CDR3 DNA reads as TGTGCCAGCAGCCGGGGACGGAATAGCAATCAGCCCCAGCATTTT. This translates into CASSRGRNSNQPQHF.

The chain is built from TRBV18 and TRBJ1-1, with D hard to call. The CDR3 has 15 amino acids. Germline assignment: CDR1 KGHSH and CDR2 LQKENI. V was pared by 2 bases and J by 1 base, with 11 bases between. Here the CDR3 DNA reads TGTGCCAGCTCACCAAGACCCCAAGGGAACACTGAAGCTTTCTTT. Its protein product is CASSPRPQGNTEAFF.

CDR3 coding DNA: TGTGCCAGCAGCTTAGATAGGTGGGGCGGGGGGGCCGTAGATACGCAGTATTTT. It translates to CASSLDRWGGGAVDTQYF. The chain is built from TRBV11-2 and TRBJ2-3; 9 nucleotides line up with TRBD2. Unmatched junction bases numbered 12, after V lost 0 bases and J lost 5 bases. There are 18 residues in the CDR3. Germline V gene data show CDR1 as SGHAT and CDR2 as FQNNGV.

This chain joins TRBV9 and TRBJ2-7; 7 bases are a match to TRBD1. Germline V gene data show CDR1 as SGDLS and CDR2 as YYNGEE. V was clipped by 4 bases and J by 1 base; unmatched bases: 5. The CDR3 is made up of 14 amino acids. The CDR3 here is CASSPTGQSYEQYF. The CDR3 DNA is TGTGCCAGCAGCCCGACGGGACAGTCCTACGAGCAGTACTTC.

This clone was counted a single time. The chain employs TRBV21-1 and TRBJ1-6. TRBV21-1 is a pseudogene. The CDR3 runs 15 residues. The CDR3 region is CASSKGQGWGSPLHF. The CDR3 DNA reads TGTGCCAGCAGCAAAGGACAAGGGTGGGGATCACCCCTCCACTTT.

V and J are TRBV7-2 and TRBJ2-1; no definite D call. V lost 4 bases to trimming and J lost 6 bases, with 16 bases between them. The CDR3 totals 15 residues. The germline V gene has CDR1 SGHTA and CDR2 FQGNSA. The CDR3 DNA sequence: TGTGCCAGCAGCTCCACCCGAGGCACTTTCAATGAGCAGTTCTTC. It translates to CASSSTRGTFNEQFF.

The chain couples TRBV18 to TRBJ2-6; maybe TRBD1 (5 bases). Trimming shortened V by 5 bases and J by 0 bases, and 14 bases separated the two germline ends. The germline V gene has CDR1 KGHSH and CDR2 LQKENI. The length of the CDR3 is 17 residues. CDR3 loop: CASSAQGPSSGANVLTF. The CDR3 nucleotides read TGTGCCAGCTCAGCTCAGGGCCCTAGCTCTGGGGCCAACGTCCTGACTTTC.

This clone was recorded only once. This chain uses TRBV7-3 with TRBJ1-2; no reliable D call. V gave up 5 bases and J gave up 6 bases, with 16 bases separating them. CDR1 SGHTA and CDR2 FQGTGA come from the germline V gene. There are 14 residues in the CDR3. The CDR3 region is CASSLTGGSDGYTF. The CDR3 nucleotides read TGTGCCAGCAGCCTGACGGGTGGCTCGGATGGCTACACCTTC.

CDR3 region: CASSWKTGEAHEQYF. The CDR3 nucleotides are TGTGCCAGCAGCTGGAAGACAGGGGAGGCCCACGAGCAGTACTTC. The rearrangement links TRBV5-6 to TRBJ2-7; 8 positions agree with TRBD1. The CDR3 runs to 15 residues. Germline CDR1 and CDR2: SGHDT and YYEEEE. J lost 5 bases, V lost 3 bases, and 10 bases had no gene match.

V and J are TRBV9 and TRBJ1-1; TRBD1 agrees at 7 bases. From germline, CDR1 is SGDLS and CDR2 YYNGEE. Trimming took 3 bases from V and 7 from J; bases not matched to a gene: 9. This CDR3 is 14 amino acids long. CDR3 sequence reads: CASSEVGTDLEAFF. As DNA, the CDR3 is TGTGCCAGCAGCGAGGTGGGGACAGACCTTGAAGCTTTCTTT.

The genes are TRBV19 and TRBJ1-5; perhaps TRBD1 as D (5 bases). The CDR3 consists of 14 residues. CDR1 and CDR2 (germline): LNHDA, SQIVND (reference sequence). Between the trimmed V and J ends, which lost 1 base and 6 bases, there was a span of 10 bases. CDR3 amino acids: CASSIGQGGQPQHF. The CDR3 DNA follows: TGTGCCAGTAGTATAGGGCAGGGTGGTCAGCCCCAGCATTTT.

The CDR3 region has the DNA TGTGCCAGCAGCCCGGGGACTACGAGCACAGATACGCAGTATTTT. It yields the protein CASSPGTTSTDTQYF. The chain couples TRBV5-5 to TRBJ2-3, with TRBD2 matching over 7 bases. V lost 4 bases and J lost 0; bases outside the gene matches: 5. Germline assignment: CDR1 SGHKS and CDR2 YYEKEE (reference sequence). The CDR3 is 15 residues long.

The chain joins TRBV12-3 or TRBV12-4 to TRBJ2-3; D unresolved. The CDR3 extends over 11 amino acids. Trimming left V 3 bases short and J 6 bases short, with 4 bases between. DNA for the CDR3: TGTGCCAGCAGTTTTCTGGATACGCAGTATTTT. This codes for CASSFLDTQYF.

CDR3 bases: TGTGCCAGCAGCCCAGGGAGGGGGCGAGAGACCCAGTACTTC. Translating gives CASSPGRGRETQYF. The rearrangement uses TRBV7-9 and TRBJ2-5; either TRBD1 or TRBD2 may fit D (7 bases each). The CDR3 totals 14 residues. V lost 5 bases, J lost 4 bases, and 14 bases lay in between. CDR1 is SEHNR and CDR2 is FQNEAQ in the germline V gene (reference sequence).

This chain links TRBV15 with TRBJ2-3; 16 positions match TRBD2. Per germline, CDR1 LNHNV and CDR2 YYDKDF (reference sequence). The CDR3 runs to 16 residues. J gave up 6 bases and V 5 bases, and 5 bases lay outside the gene matches. CDR3 nucleotide sequence: TGTGCCACCAGCCCACCGGGACTAGCGGGGGGGGATACGCAGTATTTT. It encodes CATSPPGLAGGDTQYF.